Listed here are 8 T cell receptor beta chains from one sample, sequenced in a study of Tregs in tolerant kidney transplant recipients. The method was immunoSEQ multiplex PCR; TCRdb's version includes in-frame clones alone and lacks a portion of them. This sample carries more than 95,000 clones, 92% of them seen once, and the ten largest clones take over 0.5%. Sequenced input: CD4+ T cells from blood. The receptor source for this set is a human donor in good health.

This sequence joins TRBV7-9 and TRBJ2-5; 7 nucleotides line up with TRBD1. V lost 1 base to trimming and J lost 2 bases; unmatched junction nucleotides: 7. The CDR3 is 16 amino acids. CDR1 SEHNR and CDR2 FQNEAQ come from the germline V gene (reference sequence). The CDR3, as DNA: TGTGCCAGCAGCTTAGGGACAGGCAATCCACAAGAGACCCAGTACTTC. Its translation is CASSLGTGNPQETQYF.

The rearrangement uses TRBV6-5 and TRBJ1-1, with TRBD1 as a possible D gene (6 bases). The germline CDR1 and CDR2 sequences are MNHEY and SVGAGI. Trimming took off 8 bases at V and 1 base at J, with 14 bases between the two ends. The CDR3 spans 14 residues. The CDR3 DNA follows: TGTGCCAGCCGCTGGGACAACCAGAACACTGAAGCTTTCTTT. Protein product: CASRWDNQNTEAFF.

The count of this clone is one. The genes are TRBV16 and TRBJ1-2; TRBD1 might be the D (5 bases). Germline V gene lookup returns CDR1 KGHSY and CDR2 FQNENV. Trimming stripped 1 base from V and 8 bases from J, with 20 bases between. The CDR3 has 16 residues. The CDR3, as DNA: TGTGCCAGCAGCCAATTATTCACTTCCGGGGCTTTGGGCTACACCTTC. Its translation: CASSQLFTSGALGYTF.

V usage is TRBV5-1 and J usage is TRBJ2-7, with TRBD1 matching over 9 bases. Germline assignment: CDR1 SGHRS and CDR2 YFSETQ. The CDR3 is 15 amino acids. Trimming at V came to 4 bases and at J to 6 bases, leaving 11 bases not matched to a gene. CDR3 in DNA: TGCGCCAGCAGCCCGGGACAGGGTTTTCCAAGCGAGCAGTACTTC. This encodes CASSPGQGFPSEQYF.

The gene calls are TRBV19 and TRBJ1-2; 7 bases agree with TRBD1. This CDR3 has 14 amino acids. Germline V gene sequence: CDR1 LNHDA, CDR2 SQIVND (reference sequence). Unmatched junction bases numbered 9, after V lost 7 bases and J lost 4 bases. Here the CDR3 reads CASNPTGNSYGYTF. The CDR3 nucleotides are TGTGCCAGTAACCCGACAGGGAATTCCTATGGCTACACCTTC.

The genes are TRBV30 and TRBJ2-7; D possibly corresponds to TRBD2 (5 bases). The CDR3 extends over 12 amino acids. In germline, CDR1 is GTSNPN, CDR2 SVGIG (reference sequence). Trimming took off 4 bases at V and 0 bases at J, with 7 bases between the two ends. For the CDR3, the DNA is TGTGCCTGGAACCGGGACTCCTACGAGCAGTACTTC. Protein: CAWNRDSYEQYF.

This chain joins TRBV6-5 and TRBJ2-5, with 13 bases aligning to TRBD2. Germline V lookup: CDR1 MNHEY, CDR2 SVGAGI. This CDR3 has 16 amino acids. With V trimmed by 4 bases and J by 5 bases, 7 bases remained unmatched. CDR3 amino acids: CASSSPGLAGVETQYF. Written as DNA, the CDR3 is TGTGCCAGCAGTTCCCCCGGACTAGCGGGAGTGGAGACCCAGTACTTC.

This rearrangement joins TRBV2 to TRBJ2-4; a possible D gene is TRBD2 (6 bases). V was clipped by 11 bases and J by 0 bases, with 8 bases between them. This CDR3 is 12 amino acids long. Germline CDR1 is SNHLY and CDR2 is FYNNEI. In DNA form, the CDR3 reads TGTGCCGGAGGGGTAGCCAAAAACATTCAGTACTTC. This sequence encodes CAGGVAKNIQYF. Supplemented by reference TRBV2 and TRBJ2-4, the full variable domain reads EPEVTQTPSHQVTQMGQEVILRCVPISNHLYFYWYRQILGQKVEFLVSFYNNEISEKSEIFDDQFSVERPDGSNFTLKIRSTKLEDSAMYFCAGGVAKNIQYFGAGTRLSVL.